This T cell receptor beta chain comes out of a study of PD-L1 blockade in urothelial cancer. Study at large: In the patient group, most of the roughly 30 were males with bladder-origin urothelial cancer. Patients had been given 0 to 3 earlier chemotherapy regimens. The study, taken as a whole, reports: Durable-benefit patients showed greater tumor-associated blood clone expansion at 3 weeks.

Concerning this clone: As yet, its antigen is unknown.

TCRdb's table, derived via immunoSEQ multiplex PCR, lists solely in-frame clones and lacks some. The sample yields about 74,000 clones, less than 90% seen once. The CDR3 consists of 15 residues. With 3 bases clipped from V and 6 bases from J, the junction kept 8 bases outside the gene matches. The germline gives CDR1 MGHRA, CDR2 YSYEKL. This clonotype was obtained from a man in his 70s with urothelial cancer. The sample consisted of PBMCs, taken around atezolizumab (anti-PD-L1) treatment. V and J are TRBV4-1 and TRBJ2-7, with TRBD1 matching over 10 bases. CDR3 in amino acids: CASSQNDRGLGEQYF. Written as DNA, the CDR3 is TGCGCCAGCAGCCAGAATGACAGGGGGCTAGGCGAGCAGTACTTC.